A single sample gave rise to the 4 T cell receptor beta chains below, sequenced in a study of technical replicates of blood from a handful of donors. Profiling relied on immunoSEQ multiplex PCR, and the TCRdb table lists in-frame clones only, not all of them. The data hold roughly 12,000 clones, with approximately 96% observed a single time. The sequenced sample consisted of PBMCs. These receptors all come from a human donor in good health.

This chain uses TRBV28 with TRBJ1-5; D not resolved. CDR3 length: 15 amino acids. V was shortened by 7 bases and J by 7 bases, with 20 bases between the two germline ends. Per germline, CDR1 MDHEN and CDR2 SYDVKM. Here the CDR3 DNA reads TGTGCCAGCACCCCAGTCCGCTCCGAGGGACAGCCCCAGCATTTT. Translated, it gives CASTPVRSEGQPQHF.

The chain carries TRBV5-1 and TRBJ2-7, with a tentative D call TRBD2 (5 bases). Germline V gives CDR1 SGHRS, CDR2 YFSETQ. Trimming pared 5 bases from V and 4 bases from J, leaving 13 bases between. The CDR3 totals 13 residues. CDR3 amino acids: CASSPGSGYEQYF. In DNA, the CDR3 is TGCGCCAGCAGTCCGGGGTCTGGGTACGAGCAGTACTTC. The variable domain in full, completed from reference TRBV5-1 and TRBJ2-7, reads KAGVTQTPRYLIKTRGQQVTLSCSPISGHRSVSWYQQTPGQGLQFLFEYFSETQRNKGNFPGRFSGRQFSNSRSEMNVSTLELGDSALYLCASSPGSGYEQYFGPGTRLTVT.

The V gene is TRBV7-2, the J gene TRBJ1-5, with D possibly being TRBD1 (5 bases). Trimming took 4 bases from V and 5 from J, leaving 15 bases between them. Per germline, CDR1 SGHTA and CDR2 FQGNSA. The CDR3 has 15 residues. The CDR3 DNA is TGTGCCAGCAGCTCCCGGCAGGGCATGGATCAGCCCCAGCATTTT. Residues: CASSSRQGMDQPQHF.

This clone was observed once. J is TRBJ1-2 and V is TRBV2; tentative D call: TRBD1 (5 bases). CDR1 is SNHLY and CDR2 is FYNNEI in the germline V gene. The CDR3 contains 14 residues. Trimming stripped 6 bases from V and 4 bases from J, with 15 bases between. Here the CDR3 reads CASSLTGEGYGYTF. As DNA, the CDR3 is TGTGCCAGCAGCCTGACGGGGGAAGGCTATGGCTACACCTTC.